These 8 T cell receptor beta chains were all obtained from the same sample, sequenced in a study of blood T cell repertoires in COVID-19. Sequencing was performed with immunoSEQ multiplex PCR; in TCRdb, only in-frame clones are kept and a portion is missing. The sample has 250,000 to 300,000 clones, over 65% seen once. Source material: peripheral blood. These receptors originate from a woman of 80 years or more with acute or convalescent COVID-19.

The DNA of the CDR3 is TGCGCCAGCAGCCAAGACCTGGACAGCGCCTACAATCAGCCCCAGCATTTT. The encoded protein is CASSQDLDSAYNQPQHF. This rearrangement joins TRBV4-1 to TRBJ1-5; TRBD1 is a possible D gene (6 bases). CDR3 length: 17 amino acids. V lost 0 bases to trimming and J lost 3 bases, with 15 bases between them. CDR1 and CDR2 from the germline V gene are MGHRA and YSYEKL.

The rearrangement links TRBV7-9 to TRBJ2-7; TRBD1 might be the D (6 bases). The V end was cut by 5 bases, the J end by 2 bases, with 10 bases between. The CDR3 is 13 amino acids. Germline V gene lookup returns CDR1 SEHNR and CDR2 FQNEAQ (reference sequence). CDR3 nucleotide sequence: TGTGCCAGCAGCGAAACAGGGCCCTACGAGCAGTACTTC. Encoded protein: CASSETGPYEQYF.

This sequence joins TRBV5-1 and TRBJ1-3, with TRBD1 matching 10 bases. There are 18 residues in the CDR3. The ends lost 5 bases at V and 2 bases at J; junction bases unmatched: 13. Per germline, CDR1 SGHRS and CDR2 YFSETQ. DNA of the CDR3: TGCGCCAGCAGTTCGACAGGGGGCCTCGGTAATACTGGAAACACCATATATTTT. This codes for CASSSTGGLGNTGNTIYF.

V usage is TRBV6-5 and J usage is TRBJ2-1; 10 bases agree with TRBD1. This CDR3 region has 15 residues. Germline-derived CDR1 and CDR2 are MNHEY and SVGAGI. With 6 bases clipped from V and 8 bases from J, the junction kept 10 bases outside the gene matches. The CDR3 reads CASSHPGQGYYEQFF. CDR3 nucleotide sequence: TGTGCCAGCAGCCATCCGGGACAGGGGTACTATGAGCAGTTCTTC.

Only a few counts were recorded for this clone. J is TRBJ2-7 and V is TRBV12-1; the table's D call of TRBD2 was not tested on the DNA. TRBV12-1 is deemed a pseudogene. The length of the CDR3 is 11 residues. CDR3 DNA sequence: TGTGCCAGCAGCTCTTCCTACGAGCAGTACTTC. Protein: CASSSSYEQYF.

CDR3 nucleotide sequence: TGTGCCAGCTCACAGGACAGACAGTATGAAAAACTGTTTTTT. Protein product: CASSQDRQYEKLFF. The V gene is TRBV18, the J gene TRBJ1-4; TRBD1 is a possible D gene (6 bases). Trimming shortened V by 4 bases and J by 6 bases, and 12 bases separated the two germline ends. Per germline, CDR1 KGHSH and CDR2 LQKENI. The CDR3 consists of 14 residues.

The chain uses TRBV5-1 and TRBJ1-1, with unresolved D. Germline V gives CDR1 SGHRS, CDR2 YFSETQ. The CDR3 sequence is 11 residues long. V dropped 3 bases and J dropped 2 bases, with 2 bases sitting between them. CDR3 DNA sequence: TGCGCCAGCAGCTCAAACACTGAAGCTTTCTTT. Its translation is CASSSNTEAFF.

CDR3 loop: CASSLGAAGGNTEAFF. The CDR3 DNA reads as TGTGCCAGCAGCTTAGGTGCAGCGGGGGGTAACACTGAAGCTTTCTTT. The chain carries TRBV7-6 and TRBJ1-1; D perhaps matches TRBD1 (5 bases). V was shortened by 1 base and J by 2 bases, with 14 bases between the two germline ends. Germline CDR1 and CDR2: SGHVS and FNYEAQ. The CDR3 loop spans 16 amino acids.